Given below is one T cell receptor (beta chain) in context. This clonotype has only a few counts. Its antigen is not yet known. The record has no base qualities; no much larger clone is one base away. The method behind the library was 5' RACE. The run used a NextSeq 500. To correct for sequencing error and PCR bias, the TCR library protocol tagged individual cDNA molecules with unique molecular identifiers. Both TCR alpha and beta chains were sequenced, and tight co-correlation was observed between alpha and beta sequence abundances in each sample. The paper's processing steps were these. Decombinator V4 was used to annotate TCR sequences for V gene, J gene and CDR3. TCRs were defined as expanded if a significant change between any two time points was detected under a Poisson model with p below 0.0001. Abundances of TCRs were expressed as counts per million after normalisation to the total number of TCRs sequenced in each sample. TRAV1-2 paired with TRAJ12, TRAJ20 or TRAJ33 defined MAIT TCRs, while TRAV10 paired with TRAJ18 defined iNKT TCRs. VDJdb, accessed on 1 November 2021, was searched for TCRs annotated for CMV, EBV and SARS-CoV-2, and TCRs annotated for more than one antigen were excluded. TCRdb handled the public reads itself, with Q25 trimming in fastp and clone calling in MiXCR, and kept productive beta chains. Each entry is one CDR3 protein sequence, shown with its most common DNA and genes. The V and J calls come from TCRdb's annotation, not from the publication. For this sample there are fewer than 60,000 distinct CDR3 sequences; 10% to 15% appear just once. In total, the top ten clones hold 8.5% to 10% of the sample.

The study was a case-control design nested within a healthcare worker cohort in London, UK, with weekly nasopharyngeal swab PCR tests and blood sampling. Healthcare workers were enrolled in the week of the UK lockdown, from 23 to 31 March 2020, and were followed every week for up to roughly 15 weeks. This record comes from a study of early T cells in non-severe SARS-CoV-2 infection (dated by TCRdb to the early 2020s). The study in broad terms: Because TCR sequencing relied on bulk RNA taken from unsorted whole blood, pairing of alpha and beta chains was not possible. Points the paper makes about the study in general: VDJdb matching was skewed toward anti-spike CD8 responses, so virus-specific expansions were likely underestimated and private and CD4 specificities were missed.

V lost 8 bases and J lost 7 bases, and the count of bases not matched to a germline gene is 11. From a lookup of the germline V gene (reference sequence), CDR1 and CDR2 are LNHDA and SQIVND. There are 14 amino acids in the CDR3, from cysteine to phenylalanine inclusive. CDR3 DNA is the only sequence kept; it has 42 bases, read in frame from the first base. The receptor chain draws on TRBV19 and TRBJ2-3; 8 bases in between match TRBD2. This receptor was identified in an adult who was a healthcare worker with PCR-confirmed SARS-CoV-2 infection or an uninfected control (not recorded which). Sequenced sample: whole blood. Here is the DNA: TGTGCCAGTCCCCCCGCGGGGGGCACGCATACGCAGTATTTT. It codes for CASPPAGGTHTQYF.